The clone carrying this TCR beta chain was detected only a few times. The data originate from a study of control samples from healthy donors and cancer patients. Data came from immunoSEQ multiplex PCR; TCRdb stores just in-frame clones and leaves some out. The profile shows some 28,000 clones, 79% of them singletons. With 1 base clipped from V and 1 base from J, the junction kept 6 bases outside the gene matches. This CDR3 spans 18 amino acids. The germline CDR1 and CDR2 sequences are LGHDT and YNNKEL (reference sequence). The sequenced sample was PBMCs. This clonotype originated in a man in his sixties with head and neck cancer. The rearrangement links TRBV3-1 (or the pseudogene TRBV3-2) to TRBJ2-2; 10 bases match TRBD1. The CDR3, as DNA: TGTGCCAGCAGCCAAGGGGACAGGGGTGTAAAGAACACCGGGGAGCTGTTTTTT. It yields the protein CASSQGDRGVKNTGELFF.